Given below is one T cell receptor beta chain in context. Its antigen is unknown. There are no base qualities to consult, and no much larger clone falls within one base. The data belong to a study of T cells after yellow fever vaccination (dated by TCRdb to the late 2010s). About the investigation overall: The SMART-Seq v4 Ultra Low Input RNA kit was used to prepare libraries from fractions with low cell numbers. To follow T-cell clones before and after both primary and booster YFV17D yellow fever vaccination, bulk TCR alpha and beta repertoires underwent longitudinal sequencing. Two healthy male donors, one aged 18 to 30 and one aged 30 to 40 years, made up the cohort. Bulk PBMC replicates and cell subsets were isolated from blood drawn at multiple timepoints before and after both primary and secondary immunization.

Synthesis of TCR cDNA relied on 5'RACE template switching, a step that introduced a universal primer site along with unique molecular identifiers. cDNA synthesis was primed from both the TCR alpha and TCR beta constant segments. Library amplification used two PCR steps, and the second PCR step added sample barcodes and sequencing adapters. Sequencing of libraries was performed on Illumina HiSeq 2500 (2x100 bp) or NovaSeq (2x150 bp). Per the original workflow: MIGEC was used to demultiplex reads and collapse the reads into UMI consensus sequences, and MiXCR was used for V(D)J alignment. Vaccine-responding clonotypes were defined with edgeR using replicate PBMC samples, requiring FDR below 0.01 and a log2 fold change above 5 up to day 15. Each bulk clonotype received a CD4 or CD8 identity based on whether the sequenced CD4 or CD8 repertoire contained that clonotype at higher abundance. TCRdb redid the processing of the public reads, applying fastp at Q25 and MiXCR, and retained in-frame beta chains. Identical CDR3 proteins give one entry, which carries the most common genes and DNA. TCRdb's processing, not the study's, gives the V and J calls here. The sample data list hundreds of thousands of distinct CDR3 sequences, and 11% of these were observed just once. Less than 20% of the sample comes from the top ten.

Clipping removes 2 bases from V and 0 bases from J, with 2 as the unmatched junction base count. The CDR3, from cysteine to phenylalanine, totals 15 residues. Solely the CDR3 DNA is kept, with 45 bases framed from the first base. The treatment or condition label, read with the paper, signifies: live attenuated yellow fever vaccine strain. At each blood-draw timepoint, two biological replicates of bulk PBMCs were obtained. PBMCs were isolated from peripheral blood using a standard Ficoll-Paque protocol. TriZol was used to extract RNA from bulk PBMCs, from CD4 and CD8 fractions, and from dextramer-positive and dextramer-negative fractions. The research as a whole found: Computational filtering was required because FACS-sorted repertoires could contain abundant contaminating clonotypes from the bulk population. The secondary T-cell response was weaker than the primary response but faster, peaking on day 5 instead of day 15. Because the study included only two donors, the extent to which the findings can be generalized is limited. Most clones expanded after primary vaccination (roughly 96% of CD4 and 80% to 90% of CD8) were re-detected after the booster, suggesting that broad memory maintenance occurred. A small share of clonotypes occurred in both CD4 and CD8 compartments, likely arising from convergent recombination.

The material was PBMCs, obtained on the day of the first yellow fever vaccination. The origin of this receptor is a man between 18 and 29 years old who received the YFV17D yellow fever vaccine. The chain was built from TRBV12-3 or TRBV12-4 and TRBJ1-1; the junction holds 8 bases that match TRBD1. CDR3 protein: CASSLLDRVNTEAFF. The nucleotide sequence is TGTGCCAGCAGTTTATTGGACAGGGTGAACACTGAAGCTTTCTTT.